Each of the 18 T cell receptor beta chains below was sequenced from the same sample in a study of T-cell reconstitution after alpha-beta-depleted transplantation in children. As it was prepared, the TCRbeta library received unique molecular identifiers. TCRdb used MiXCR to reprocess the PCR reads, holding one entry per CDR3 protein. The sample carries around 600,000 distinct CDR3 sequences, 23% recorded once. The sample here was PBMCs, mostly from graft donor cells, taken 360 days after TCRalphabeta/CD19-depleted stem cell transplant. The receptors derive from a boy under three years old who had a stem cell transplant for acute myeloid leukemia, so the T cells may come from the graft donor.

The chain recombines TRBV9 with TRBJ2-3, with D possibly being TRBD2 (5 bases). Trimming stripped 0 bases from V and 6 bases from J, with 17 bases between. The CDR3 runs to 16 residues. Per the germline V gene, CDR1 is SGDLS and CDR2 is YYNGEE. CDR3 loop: CASSVDPPVEADTQYF. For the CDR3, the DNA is TGTGCCAGCAGCGTAGATCCTCCCGTGGAGGCCGATACGCAGTATTTT.

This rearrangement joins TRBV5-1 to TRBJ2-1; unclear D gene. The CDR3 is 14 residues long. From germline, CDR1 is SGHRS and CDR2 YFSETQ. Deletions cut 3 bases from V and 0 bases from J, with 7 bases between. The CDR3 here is CASSSFSSYNEQFF. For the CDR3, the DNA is TGCGCCAGCAGCTCGTTCTCCTCCTACAATGAGCAGTTCTTC.

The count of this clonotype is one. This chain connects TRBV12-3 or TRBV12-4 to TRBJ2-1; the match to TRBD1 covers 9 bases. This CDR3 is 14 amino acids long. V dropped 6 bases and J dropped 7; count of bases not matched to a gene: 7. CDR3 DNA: TGTGCCAGCAGCCGGGGACAGGGTGGAAATGAGCAGTTCTTC. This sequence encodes CASSRGQGGNEQFF.

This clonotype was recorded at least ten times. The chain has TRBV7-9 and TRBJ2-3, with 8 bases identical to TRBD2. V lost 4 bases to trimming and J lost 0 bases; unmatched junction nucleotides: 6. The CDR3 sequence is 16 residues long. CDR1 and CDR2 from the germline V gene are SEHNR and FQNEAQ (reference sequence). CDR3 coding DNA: TGTGCCAGCAGCTCTTATAGCGGGGAGAGCACAGATACGCAGTATTTT. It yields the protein CASSSYSGESTDTQYF.

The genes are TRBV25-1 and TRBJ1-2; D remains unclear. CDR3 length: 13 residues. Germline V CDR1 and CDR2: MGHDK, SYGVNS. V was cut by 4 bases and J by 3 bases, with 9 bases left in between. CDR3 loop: CASSVAADYGYTF. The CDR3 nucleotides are TGTGCCAGCAGTGTGGCCGCGGACTATGGCTACACCTTC.

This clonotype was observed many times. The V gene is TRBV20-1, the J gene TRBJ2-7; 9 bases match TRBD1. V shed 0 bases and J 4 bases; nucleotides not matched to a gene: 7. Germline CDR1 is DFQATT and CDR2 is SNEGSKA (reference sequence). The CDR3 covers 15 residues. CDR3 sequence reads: CSARDPGTGLYEQYF. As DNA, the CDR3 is TGCAGTGCTAGAGACCCCGGGACAGGGCTTTACGAGCAGTACTTC.

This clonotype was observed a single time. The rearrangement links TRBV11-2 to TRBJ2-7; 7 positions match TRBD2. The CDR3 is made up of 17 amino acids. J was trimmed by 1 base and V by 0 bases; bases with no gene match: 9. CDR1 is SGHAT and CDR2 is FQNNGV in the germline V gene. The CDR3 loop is CASSLERSSGGSYEQYF. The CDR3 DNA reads TGTGCCAGCAGCTTAGAGCGGTCTAGCGGAGGATCCTACGAGCAGTACTTC.

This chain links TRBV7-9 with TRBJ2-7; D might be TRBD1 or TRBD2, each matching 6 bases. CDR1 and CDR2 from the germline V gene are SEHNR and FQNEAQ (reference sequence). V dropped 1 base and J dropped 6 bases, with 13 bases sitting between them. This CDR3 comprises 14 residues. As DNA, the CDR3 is TGTGCCAGCAGCTTAGAGGGGGGACACCGCGAGCAGTACTTC. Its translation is CASSLEGGHREQYF.

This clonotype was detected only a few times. CDR3 amino acids: CASSLVGQGYEQYV. The CDR3 DNA reads as TGTGCCAGCAGCTTAGTTGGACAGGGATACGAGCAGTACGTC. This chain joins TRBV7-9 and TRBJ2-7; TRBD1 matches 8 bases. The germline gives CDR1 SEHNR, CDR2 FQNEAQ (reference sequence). The V gene end was trimmed by 1 base and the J gene end by 4 bases; junction bases not matched to a gene: 3. CDR3 length: 14 residues.

This chain's CDR3 is CASRTGNEAFF. The CDR3 region has the DNA TGTGCCAGCAGAACCGGGAATGAAGCTTTCTTT. V and J are TRBV25-1 and TRBJ1-1; no firm D call. The CDR3 loop spans 11 amino acids. Trimming removed 6 bases at V and 7 bases at J, with 9 bases between. The V gene's germline CDR1 is MGHDK and CDR2 SYGVNS.

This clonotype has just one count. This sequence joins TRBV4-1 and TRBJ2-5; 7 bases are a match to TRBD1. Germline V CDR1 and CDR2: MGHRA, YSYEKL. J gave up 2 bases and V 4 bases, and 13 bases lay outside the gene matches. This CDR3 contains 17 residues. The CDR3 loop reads CASSREGGRVLQETQYF. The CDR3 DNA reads TGCGCCAGCAGCCGTGAAGGGGGCAGGGTGCTTCAAGAGACCCAGTACTTC.

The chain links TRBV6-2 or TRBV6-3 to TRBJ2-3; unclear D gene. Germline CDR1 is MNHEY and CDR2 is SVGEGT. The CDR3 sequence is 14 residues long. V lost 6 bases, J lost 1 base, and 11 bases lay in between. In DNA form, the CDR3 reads TGTGCCAGCAGACCGACGTTGCGCACAGATACGCAGTATTTT. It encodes CASRPTLRTDTQYF.

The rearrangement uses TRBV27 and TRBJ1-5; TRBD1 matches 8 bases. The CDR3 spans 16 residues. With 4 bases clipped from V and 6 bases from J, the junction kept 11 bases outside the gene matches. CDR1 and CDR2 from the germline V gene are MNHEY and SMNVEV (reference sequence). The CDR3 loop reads CASSWDGTGGTQPQHF. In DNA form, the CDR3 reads TGTGCCAGCAGTTGGGACGGGACAGGCGGGACTCAGCCCCAGCATTTT.

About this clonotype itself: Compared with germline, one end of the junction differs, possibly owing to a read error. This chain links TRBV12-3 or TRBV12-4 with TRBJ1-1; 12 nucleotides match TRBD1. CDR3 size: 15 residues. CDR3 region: CSSSFSGDRGREAFF. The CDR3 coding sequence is TGTTCCAGCAGTTTTAGCGGGGACAGGGGGCGCGAAGCTTTCTTT.

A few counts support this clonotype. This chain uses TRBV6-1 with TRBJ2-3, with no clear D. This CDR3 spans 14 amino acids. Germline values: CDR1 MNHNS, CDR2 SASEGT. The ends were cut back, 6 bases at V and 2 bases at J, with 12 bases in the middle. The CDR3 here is CASRRSRDTDTQYF. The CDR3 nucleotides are TGTGCCAGCAGGCGGTCCCGCGACACAGATACGCAGTATTTT.

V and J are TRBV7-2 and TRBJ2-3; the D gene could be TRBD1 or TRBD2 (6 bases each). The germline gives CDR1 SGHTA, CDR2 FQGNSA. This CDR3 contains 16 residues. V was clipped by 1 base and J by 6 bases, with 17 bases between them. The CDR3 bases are TGTGCCAGCAGCTTAGGGCTAGGCGGGACAATGGATACGCAGTATTTT. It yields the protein CASSLGLGGTMDTQYF. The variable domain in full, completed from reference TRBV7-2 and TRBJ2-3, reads GAGVSQSPSNKVTEKGKDVELRCDPISGHTALYWYRQSLGQGLEFLIYFQGNSAPDKSGLPSDRFSAERTGGSVSTLTIQRTQQEDSAVYLCASSLGLGGTMDTQYFGPGTRLTVL.

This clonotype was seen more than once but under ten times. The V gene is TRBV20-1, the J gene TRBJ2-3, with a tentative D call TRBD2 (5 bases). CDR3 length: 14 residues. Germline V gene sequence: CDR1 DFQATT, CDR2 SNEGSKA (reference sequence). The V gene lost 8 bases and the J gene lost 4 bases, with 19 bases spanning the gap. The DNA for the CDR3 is TGCAGTCCAAGGGAGAGGGCACTCCCAGATACGCAGTATTTT. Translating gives CSPRERALPDTQYF.

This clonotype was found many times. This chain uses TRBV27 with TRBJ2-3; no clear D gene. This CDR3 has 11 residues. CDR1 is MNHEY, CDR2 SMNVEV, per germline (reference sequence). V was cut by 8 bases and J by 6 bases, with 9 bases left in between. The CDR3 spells CASLVGDTQYF. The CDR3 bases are TGTGCCAGCCTCGTGGGGGATACGCAGTATTTT.